These 7 T cell receptor beta chains originate from one sample sequenced in a study of T cell responses to AZD1222 COVID-19 vaccine. Some clones are missing from TCRdb's copy, which holds only in-frame ones; the method was immunoSEQ multiplex PCR. The sample includes 120,000 to 150,000 clones, around 88% of them seen just once. The sample consisted of peripheral blood, taken on day 0 of MenACWY control vaccination. Source of these receptors: an adult in good health.

This chain joins TRBV7-9 and TRBJ2-2, with unresolved D. The germline V gene encodes CDR1 SEHNR and CDR2 FQNEAQ (reference sequence). The germline V and J ends were trimmed by 5 bases and 0 bases, with 10 bases remaining between them. CDR3 length equals 15 residues. The CDR3, as DNA: TGTGCCAGCAGCACTCCCATAACGAACACCGGGGAGCTGTTTTTT. Its translation: CASSTPITNTGELFF.

V gene TRBV27 combines with J gene TRBJ1-1, with no clear D. CDR1 and CDR2 from the germline V gene are MNHEY and SMNVEV (reference sequence). V lost 3 bases and J lost 4, with 12 bases in between. The CDR3 extends over 14 amino acids. The CDR3 spells CASSFFGGSTEAFF. In DNA, the CDR3 is TGTGCCAGCAGTTTTTTCGGAGGGAGCACTGAAGCTTTCTTT.

The gene calls are TRBV12-3 or TRBV12-4 and TRBJ2-7; D possibly corresponds to TRBD2 (5 bases). V was cut by 2 bases and J by 9 bases, with 11 bases left in between. The CDR3 is 12 amino acids. CDR3 sequence reads: CASSLSRLAQYF. CDR3 nucleotides: TGTGCCAGCAGTTTAAGCCGGCTAGCGCAGTACTTC.

Only one count was recorded for this clone. The V and J genes are TRBV6-5 and TRBJ1-5; D is possibly TRBD1 (6 bases). V lost 7 bases, J lost 2 bases, and 9 bases lay in between. The CDR3 is 13 amino acids. Per germline, CDR1 MNHEY and CDR2 SVGAGI. The DNA of the CDR3 is TGTGCCAGCACCAGGGGCGGCAATCAGCCCCAGCATTTT. This translates into CASTRGGNQPQHF.

The CDR3 loop reads CASSAGASTDTQYF. The CDR3 DNA sequence: TGTGCCAGCTCAGCGGGAGCCTCCACAGATACGCAGTATTTT. The rearrangement links TRBV18 to TRBJ2-3, with 7 bases identical to TRBD2. The CDR3 has 14 residues. The germline V gene has CDR1 KGHSH and CDR2 LQKENI. Trimming removed 5 bases from V and 2 bases from J; junction bases left unmatched: 4.

Points on this clone: The same CDR3 is also encoded by other DNA sequences in this sample. The gene calls are TRBV20-1 and TRBJ2-4, with TRBD2 as a possible D gene (6 bases). Trimming took 7 bases from V and 6 from J, leaving 10 bases between them. The CDR3 is 11 amino acids. Germline V gene sequence: CDR1 DFQATT, CDR2 SNEGSKA (reference sequence). This CDR3 reads CSVDGRNIQYF. CDR3 DNA sequence: TGCAGTGTTGACGGGAGAAACATTCAGTACTTC.

This clone appeared a few times. This sequence joins TRBV3-1 (or the pseudogene TRBV3-2) and TRBJ1-2, with D unclear. The V end lost 0 bases, the J end lost 5 bases, and 13 bases lay between the germline ends. Germline CDR1 reads LGHDT; CDR2 reads YNNKEL (reference sequence). The CDR3 is 15 amino acids. The CDR3 sequence: CASSQDRGGRYGYTF. In DNA form, the CDR3 reads TGTGCCAGCAGCCAAGATCGGGGAGGGAGGTATGGCTACACCTTC.